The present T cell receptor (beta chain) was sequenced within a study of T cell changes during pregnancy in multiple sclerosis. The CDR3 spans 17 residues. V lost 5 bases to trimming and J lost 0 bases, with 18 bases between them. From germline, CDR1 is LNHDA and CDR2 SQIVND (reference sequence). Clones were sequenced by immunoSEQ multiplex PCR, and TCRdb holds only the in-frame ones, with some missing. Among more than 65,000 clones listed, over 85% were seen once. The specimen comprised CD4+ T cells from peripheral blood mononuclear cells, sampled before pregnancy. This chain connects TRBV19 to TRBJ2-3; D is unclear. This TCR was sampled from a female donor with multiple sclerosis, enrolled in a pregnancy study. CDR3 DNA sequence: TGTGCCAGTAGTGCTGTTTCAGGCCGAGCCAGCACAGATACGCAGTATTTT. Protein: CASSAVSGRASTDTQYF.